These 3 T cell receptor beta chains were sequenced from one sample in a study of blood T cell repertoires in COVID-19 (dated by TCRdb to about 2020). Library preparation used the immunoSEQ multiplex PCR assay. TCRdb took this table from immuneACCESS and kept in-frame rearrangements with V and J called. Such tables lack part of the clones; where checked against another copy, unresolved V genes explain under half of the gap, and the rest is unexplained. The sample contains hundreds of thousands of clones, around 90% of them found a single time. Roughly 0.87% of the sample is held by the ten biggest clonotypes. Sequences were obtained from peripheral blood. All receptors derive from a man aged 18 to 30 with COVID-19, enrolled during active disease.

This clone was detected a few times. CDR3 nucleotide sequence: TGTGCCAGCAGTCTCGGCGGTGGCTACACCTTC. It encodes CASSLGGGYTF. This chain links TRBV12-3 or TRBV12-4 with TRBJ1-2; D uncertain. The length of the CDR3 is 11 residues. Trimming took 5 bases from V and 7 from J, leaving 8 bases between them.

This rearrangement joins TRBV14 to TRBJ2-7; TRBD1 aligns across 10 bases. The CDR3 has 17 residues. V lost 1 base to trimming and J lost 0 bases; unmatched junction nucleotides: 6. Germline values: CDR1 SGHDN, CDR2 FVKESK. CDR3 nucleotide sequence: TGTGCCAGCAGCCAAGGCCCGACAGGGGGCAGCTCCTACGAGCAGTACTTC. Translating it yields CASSQGPTGGSSYEQYF.

The V gene is TRBV6-4, the J gene TRBJ2-3; D is unclear. V dropped 8 bases and J dropped 0 bases, with 9 bases sitting between them. The CDR3 spans 13 residues. CDR1 is MRHNA and CDR2 is SNTAGT in the germline V gene. The CDR3 bases are TGTGCCAGCCGCGGCGGCAGCACAGATACGCAGTATTTT. The encoded protein is CASRGGSTDTQYF.